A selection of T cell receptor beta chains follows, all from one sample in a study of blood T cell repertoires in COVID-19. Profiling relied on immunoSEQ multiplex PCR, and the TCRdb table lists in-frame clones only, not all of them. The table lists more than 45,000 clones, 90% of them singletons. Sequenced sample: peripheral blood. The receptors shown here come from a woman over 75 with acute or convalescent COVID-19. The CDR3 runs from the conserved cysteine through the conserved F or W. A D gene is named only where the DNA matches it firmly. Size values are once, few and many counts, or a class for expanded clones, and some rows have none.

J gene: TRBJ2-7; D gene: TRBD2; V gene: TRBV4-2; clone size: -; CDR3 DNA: TGTGCCAGCACCCCGTGGGAGGGAGCGTCCCACGAGCAGTACTTC; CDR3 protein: CASTPWEGASHEQYF
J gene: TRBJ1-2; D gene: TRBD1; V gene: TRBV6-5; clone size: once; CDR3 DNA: TGTGCCAGCAGGCAGAGACAGGGTAGCTATGGCTACACCTTC; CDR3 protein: CASRQRQGSYGYTF
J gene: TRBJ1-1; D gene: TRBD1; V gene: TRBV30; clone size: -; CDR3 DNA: TGTGCCTCTGGGACAGTGTACACTGAAGCTTTCTTT; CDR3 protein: CASGTVYTEAFF
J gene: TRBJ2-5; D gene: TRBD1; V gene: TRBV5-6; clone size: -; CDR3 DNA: TGTGCCAGCAACTCCGACAGGGGAGGAGGAGAGACCCAGTACTTC; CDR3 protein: CASNSDRGGGETQYF
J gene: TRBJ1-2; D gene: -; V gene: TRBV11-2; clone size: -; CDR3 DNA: TGTGCCAGCAGCTTAGTCTACGGTGGCTACACCTTC; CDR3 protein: CASSLVYGGYTF
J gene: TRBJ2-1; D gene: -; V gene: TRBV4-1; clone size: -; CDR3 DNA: TGCGCCAGCAGCCATCCTCTAGCTGGTGCGAATGAGCAGTTCTTC; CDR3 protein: CASSHPLAGANEQFF
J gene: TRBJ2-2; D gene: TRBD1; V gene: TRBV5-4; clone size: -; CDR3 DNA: TGTGCCAGCAGCACAGGGGGCCGGAACACCGGGGAGCTGTTTTTT; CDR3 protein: CASSTGGRNTGELFF
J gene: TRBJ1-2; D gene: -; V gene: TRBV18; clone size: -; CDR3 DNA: TGTGCCAGCTCACCAGGCAGGGAAGATGGCTACACCTTC; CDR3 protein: CASSPGREDGYTF
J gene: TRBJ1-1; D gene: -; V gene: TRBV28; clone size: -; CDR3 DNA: TGTGCCAGCACGGCCCCCGGGCGGGTGAACACTGAAGCTTTCTTT; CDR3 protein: CASTAPGRVNTEAFF
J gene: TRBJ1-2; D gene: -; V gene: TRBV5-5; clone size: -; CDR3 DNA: TGTGCCAGCAGCTTCAATTGGATTGGGCCCTATGGCTACACCTTC; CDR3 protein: CASSFNWIGPYGYTF
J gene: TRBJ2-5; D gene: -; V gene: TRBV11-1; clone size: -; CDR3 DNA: TGTGCCAGCAGCTTAAGTCACGACAATCCACAGACCCAGTACTTC; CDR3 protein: CASSLSHDNPQTQYF
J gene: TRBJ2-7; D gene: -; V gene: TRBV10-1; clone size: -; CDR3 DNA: TGCGCCAGCAGCCAGAGTATGGGGGCGCGCAACTACGAGCAGTACTTC; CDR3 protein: CASSQSMGARNYEQYF
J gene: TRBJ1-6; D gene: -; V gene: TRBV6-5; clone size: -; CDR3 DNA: TGTGCCAGCACTCGAGCGGGGCGGTCACCCCTCCACTTT; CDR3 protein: CASTRAGRSPLHF
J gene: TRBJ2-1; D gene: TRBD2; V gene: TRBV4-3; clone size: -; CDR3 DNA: TGCGCCAGCAGCCAAGAACCGAGCGGGAGTAGTTACAATGAGCAGTTCTTC; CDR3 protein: CASSQEPSGSSYNEQFF
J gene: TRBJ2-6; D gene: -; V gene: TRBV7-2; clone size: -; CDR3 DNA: TGTGCCAGCAGCCTAATAGCTGGGGGGACTGGGGCCAACGTCCTGACTTTC; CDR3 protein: CASSLIAGGTGANVLTF
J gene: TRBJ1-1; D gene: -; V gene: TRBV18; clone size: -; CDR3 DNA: TGTGCCAGCTCGCAAACAGGAGTGAACACTGAAGCTTTCTTT; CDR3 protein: CASSQTGVNTEAFF
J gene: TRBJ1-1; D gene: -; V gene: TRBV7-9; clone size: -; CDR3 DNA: TGTGCCAGCAGCTTAGTCCCCAGAGAAGCTTTCTTT; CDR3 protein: CASSLVPREAFF
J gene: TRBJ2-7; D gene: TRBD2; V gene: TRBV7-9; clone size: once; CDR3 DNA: TGTGCCAGCAGCTTGTCGGGAGGGAGCTCCTACGAGCAGTACTTC; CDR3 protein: CASSLSGGSSYEQYF
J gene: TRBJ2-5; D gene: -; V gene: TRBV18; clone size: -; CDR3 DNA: TGTGCCAGCTCACCACCGGGGCCGGAAGAGACCCAGTACTTC; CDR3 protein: CASSPPGPEETQYF
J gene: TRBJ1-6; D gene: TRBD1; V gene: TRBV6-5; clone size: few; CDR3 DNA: TGTGCCAGCAGCCCAGGGGGTTGGAGTTCACCCCTCCACTTT; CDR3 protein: CASSPGGWSSPLHF
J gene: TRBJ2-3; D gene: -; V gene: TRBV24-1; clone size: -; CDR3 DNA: TGTGCCACCAGTGACCCCATCACAGATACGCAGTATTTT; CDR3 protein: CATSDPITDTQYF
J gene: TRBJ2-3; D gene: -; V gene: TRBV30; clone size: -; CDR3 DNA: TGTGCCTGGAGTCACGGCGGGGCGGGCGCGGATACGCAGTATTTT; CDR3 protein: CAWSHGGAGADTQYF
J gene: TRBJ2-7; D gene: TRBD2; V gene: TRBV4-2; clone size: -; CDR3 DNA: TGTGCCAGCAGCCAAGATGGTGTAGCGGGAGGGGTAGACGAGCAGTACTTC; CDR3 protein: CASSQDGVAGGVDEQYF
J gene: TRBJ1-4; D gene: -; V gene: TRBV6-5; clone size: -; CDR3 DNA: TGTGCCAGCAGCCTGGGCTCGGGGGAAAAACTGTTTTTT; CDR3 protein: CASSLGSGEKLFF
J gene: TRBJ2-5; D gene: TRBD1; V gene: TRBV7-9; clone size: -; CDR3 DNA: TGTGCCAGCAGCTTATTCGGACAGGGGAGTGAGACCCAGTACTTC; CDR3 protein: CASSLFGQGSETQYF
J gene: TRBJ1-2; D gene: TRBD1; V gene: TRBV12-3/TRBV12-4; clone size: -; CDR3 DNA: TGTGCCAGCAGTCTAGACAGGGTGGGAGGCTACACCTTC; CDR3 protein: CASSLDRVGGYTF
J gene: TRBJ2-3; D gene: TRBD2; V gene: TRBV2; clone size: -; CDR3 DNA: TGTGCCAGCAGTCGGGAGGGCACAGATACGCAGTATTTT; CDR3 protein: CASSREGTDTQYF
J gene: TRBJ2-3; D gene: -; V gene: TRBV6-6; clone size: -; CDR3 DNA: TGTGCCAGCAGTTCAGCAGGGGCTGGCACAGATACGCAGTATTTT; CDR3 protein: CASSSAGAGTDTQYF
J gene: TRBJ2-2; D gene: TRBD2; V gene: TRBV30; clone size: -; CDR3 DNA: TGTGCCTGGAGTGTACGGTTTAGGGACTATGGAGCCGGGGAGCTGTTTTTT; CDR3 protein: CAWSVRFRDYGAGELFF
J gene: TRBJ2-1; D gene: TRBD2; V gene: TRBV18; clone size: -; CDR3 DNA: TGTGCCAGCACTACTAGCGGGAGTTTCGACAATGAGCAGTTCTTC; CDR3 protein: CASTTSGSFDNEQFF
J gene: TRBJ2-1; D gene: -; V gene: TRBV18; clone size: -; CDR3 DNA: TGTGCCAGCTCACCATTTTCGGCGGGACCCACCTACAATGAGCAGTTCTTC; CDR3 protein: CASSPFSAGPTYNEQFF
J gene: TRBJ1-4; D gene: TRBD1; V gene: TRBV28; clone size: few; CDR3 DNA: TGTGCCAGCAGCAGCGGGACAGGGAATGAAAAACTGTTTTTT; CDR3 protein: CASSSGTGNEKLFF
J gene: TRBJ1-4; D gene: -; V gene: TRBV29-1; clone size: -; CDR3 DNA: TGCAGCGTTATCAGGGAAACTAATGAAAAACTGTTTTTT; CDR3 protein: CSVIRETNEKLFF
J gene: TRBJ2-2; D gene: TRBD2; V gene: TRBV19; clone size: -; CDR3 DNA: TGTGCCAGTAAAAAGCGGGATGCCGGGGAGCTGTTTTTT; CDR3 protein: CASKKRDAGELFF
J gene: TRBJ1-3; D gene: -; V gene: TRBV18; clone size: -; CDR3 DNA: TGTGCCAGCTCACCCCCGAGTCGCCCTGATAACACCATATATTTT; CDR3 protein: CASSPPSRPDNTIYF
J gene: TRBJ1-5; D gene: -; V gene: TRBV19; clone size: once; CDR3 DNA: TGTGCCAGTACCAACACGGACAGTCCCAATCAGCCCCAGCATTTT; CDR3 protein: CASTNTDSPNQPQHF
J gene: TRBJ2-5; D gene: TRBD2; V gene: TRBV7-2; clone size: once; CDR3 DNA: TGTGCCAGCAGCTCGATGACTAGCGGACTGGGAGAGACCCAGTACTTC; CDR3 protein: CASSSMTSGLGETQYF
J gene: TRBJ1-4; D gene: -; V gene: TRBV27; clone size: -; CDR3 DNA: TGTGCCAACCTCTCGACAGGTGGTAATGAAAAACTGTTTTTT; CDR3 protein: CANLSTGGNEKLFF
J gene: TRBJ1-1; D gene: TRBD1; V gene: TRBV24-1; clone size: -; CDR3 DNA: TGTGCCACCAGTGATAACCGGGACAGGGGGCTGTACTATGAAGCTTTCTTT; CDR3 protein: CATSDNRDRGLYYEAFF
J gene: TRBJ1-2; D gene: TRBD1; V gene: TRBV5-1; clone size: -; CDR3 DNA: TGCGCCAGCACCAGTGGGACAGGGGACTATGGCTACACCTTC; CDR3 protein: CASTSGTGDYGYTF
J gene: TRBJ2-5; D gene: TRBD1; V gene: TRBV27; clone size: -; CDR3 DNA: TGTGCCAGCAGTTTCCTCGGACAGGATCAAGAGACCCAGTACTTC; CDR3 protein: CASSFLGQDQETQYF
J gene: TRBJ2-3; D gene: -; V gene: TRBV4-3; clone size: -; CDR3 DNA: TGCGCCAGCAGCCAAGATGGCACCACAGATACGCAGTATTTT; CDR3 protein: CASSQDGTTDTQYF
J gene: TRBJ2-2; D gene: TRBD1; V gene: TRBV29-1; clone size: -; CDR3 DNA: TGCAGCGTGATAGGGACAGCCAACACCGGGGAGCTGTTTTTT; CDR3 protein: CSVIGTANTGELFF
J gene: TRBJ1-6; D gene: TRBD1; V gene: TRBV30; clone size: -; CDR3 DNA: TGTGCCTGGAGTAGCGGACAGGGGGGTTCACCCCTCCACTTT; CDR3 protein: CAWSSGQGGSPLHF
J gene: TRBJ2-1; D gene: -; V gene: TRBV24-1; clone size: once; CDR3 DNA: TGTGCCACCAGTGATTCGCGGGCTGACAATGAGCAGTTCTTC; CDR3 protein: CATSDSRADNEQFF
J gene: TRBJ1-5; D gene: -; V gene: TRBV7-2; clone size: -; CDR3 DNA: TGTGCCAGCAGCTTAGATCGGGGGGGAGGCAATCAGCCCCAGCATTTT; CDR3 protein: CASSLDRGGGNQPQHF
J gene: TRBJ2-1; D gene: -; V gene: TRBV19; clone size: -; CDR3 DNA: TGTGCCAGTAGTATGCCCCTTAGCTCCTACAATGAGCAGTTCTTC; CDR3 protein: CASSMPLSSYNEQFF
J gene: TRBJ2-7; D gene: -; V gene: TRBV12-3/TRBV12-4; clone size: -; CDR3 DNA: TGTGCCAGCAGTCAAACAGGGACCGAGCAGTACTTC; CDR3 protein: CASSQTGTEQYF
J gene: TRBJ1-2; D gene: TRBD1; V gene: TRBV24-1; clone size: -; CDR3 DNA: TGTGCCACCAGTGATTCTTTCGGACAGGATCCTTATGGCTACACCTTC; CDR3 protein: CATSDSFGQDPYGYTF
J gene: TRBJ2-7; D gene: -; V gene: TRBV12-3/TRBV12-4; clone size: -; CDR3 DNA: TGTGCCAGCAGTTTCCACTCCTACGAGCAGTACTTC; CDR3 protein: CASSFHSYEQYF
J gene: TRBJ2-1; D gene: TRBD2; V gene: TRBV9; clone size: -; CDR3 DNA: TGTGCCAGCAGCCCCGGGACTAGCGCGTCGTCCTACAATGAGCAGTTCTTC; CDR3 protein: CASSPGTSASSYNEQFF
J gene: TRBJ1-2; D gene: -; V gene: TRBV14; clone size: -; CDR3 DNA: TGTGCCAGCAGCCAAGATCCGGGTGGGGGCTACACCTTC; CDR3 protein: CASSQDPGGGYTF
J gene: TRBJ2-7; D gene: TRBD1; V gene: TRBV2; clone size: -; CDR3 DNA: TGTGCCAGCAGGGCCCCTCCCGGGACAGGGGGCTACGAGCAGTACTTC; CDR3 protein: CASRAPPGTGGYEQYF
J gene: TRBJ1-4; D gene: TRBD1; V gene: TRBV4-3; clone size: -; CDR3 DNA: TGCGCCAGCAGCCAAGGCTGGGACAGGGGGCGCGAAAAACTGTTTTTT; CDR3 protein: CASSQGWDRGREKLFF
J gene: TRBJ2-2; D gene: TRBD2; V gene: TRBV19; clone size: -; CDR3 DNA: TGTGCCAGTACCCCGACTAGCAGGAACACCGGGGAGCTGTTTTTT; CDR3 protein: CASTPTSRNTGELFF
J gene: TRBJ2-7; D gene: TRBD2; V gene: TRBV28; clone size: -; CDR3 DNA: TGTGCCAGCAGGCGAAGCGGGACTAGCGGCACTATCGAGCAGTACTTC; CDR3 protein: CASRRSGTSGTIEQYF
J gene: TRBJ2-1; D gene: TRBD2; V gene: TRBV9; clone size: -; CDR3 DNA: TGTGCCAGCAGCTCACAGCCCGGGACTAGGTATAATGAGCAGTTCTTC; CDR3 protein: CASSSQPGTRYNEQFF
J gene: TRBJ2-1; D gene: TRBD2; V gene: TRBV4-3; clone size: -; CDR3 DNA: TGCGCCAGCAGCCGCTCGACAGCGGGAGTAGGCGTTCGGTACAATGAGCAGTTCTTC; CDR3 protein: CASSRSTAGVGVRYNEQFF
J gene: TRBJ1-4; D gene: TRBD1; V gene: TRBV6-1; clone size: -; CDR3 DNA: TGTGCCAGCAGTGGACCTGACAGGGTCGCTAATGAAAAACTGTTTTTT; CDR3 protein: CASSGPDRVANEKLFF